This TCR beta chain was identified in a study of cytomegalovirus exposure and HLA in healthy donors. Study-level results: Later on, an analysis found that several of the most significant clusters appeared to be linked to common viral pathogens, which included parvovirus B19. Many donors shared some public TCRs, even though most TCR sequences were rare.

Comments on this clone: Its antigen is undetermined.

PCR was performed using 60 Vbeta and 13 Jbeta primers. In the original workflow: It was a later analysis that counted about 80 million unique TCR beta chains, of which about 10 million were shared. Repertoires were generated with immunoSEQ multiplex PCR, while TCRdb's copy carries only in-frame clones and drops some. That table is the source of V, J and clone size, and D and trimming were worked out from the DNA. The table includes more than 85,000 clones, approximately 86% detected once. Looked up from germline, CDR1 is SGDLS and CDR2 is YYNGEE. The CDR3 consists of 13 residues. V lost 0 bases to trimming and J lost 9 bases, with 12 bases between them.

The chain is built from TRBV9 and TRBJ1-1; D unclear. The sample comprised PBMCs. This TCR was recovered from a man in his forties in good health and CMV-seronegative. The CDR3 DNA sequence: TGTGCCAGCAGCGTAGGCCCGGGGTTCCAAGCTTTCTTT. This gives the protein CASSVGPGFQAFF.